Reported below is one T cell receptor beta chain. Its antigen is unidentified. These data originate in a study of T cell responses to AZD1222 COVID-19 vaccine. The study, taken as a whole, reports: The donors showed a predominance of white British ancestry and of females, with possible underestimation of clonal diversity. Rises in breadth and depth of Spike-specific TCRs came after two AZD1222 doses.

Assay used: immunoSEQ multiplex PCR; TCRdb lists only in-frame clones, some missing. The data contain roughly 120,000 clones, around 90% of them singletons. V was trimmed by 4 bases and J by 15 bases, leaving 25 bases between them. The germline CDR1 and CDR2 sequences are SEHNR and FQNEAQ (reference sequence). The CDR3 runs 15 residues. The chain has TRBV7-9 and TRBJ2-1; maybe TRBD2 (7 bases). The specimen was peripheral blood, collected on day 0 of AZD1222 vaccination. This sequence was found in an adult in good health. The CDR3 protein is CASSYTRGQELLPFF. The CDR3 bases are TGTGCCAGCAGCTACACGCGGGGGCAGGAGTTATTACCGTTCTTC.